A single sample gave rise to the 20 T cell receptor beta chains below, sequenced in a study of beta chain features in type 1 diabetes. The study's findings and limits: Within each of all four CD4+ subsets, Type 1 diabetes patients had TCRB CDR3s that were moderately but significantly shorter.

Expressed TCRB transcripts were sequenced because the entire RNA isolate underwent reverse transcription. The repertoire was sequenced with immunoSEQ multiplex PCR; TCRdb's copy has only in-frame clones and lacks some. Of 600,000 to 750,000 clones in the sample, roughly 12% were seen once. These receptors lack a known antigen. Sequences were obtained from naive CD4+ T cells from blood. These receptors came from a man aged 25 to 40 with type 1 diabetes.

The rearrangement links TRBV20-1 to TRBJ1-1; tentatively, D is TRBD1 (5 bases). V was shortened by 6 bases and J by 8 bases, with 13 bases between the two germline ends. Germline values: CDR1 DFQATT, CDR2 SNEGSKA (reference sequence). The CDR3 totals 11 residues. Here the CDR3 DNA reads TGCAGTGCCCCTCGGGACCCCGAAGCTTTCTTT. Translating it yields CSAPRDPEAFF.

The V call is TRBV18, the J call TRBJ2-6, with D tentatively TRBD1 (5 bases). Germline-derived CDR1 and CDR2 are KGHSH and LQKENI. The V end lost 5 bases, the J end lost 0 bases, and 8 bases lay between the germline ends. The CDR3 runs 15 residues. The CDR3: CASSTGSSGANVLTF. In DNA form, the CDR3 reads TGTGCCAGCTCAACAGGAAGCTCTGGGGCCAACGTCCTGACTTTC.

The chain recombines TRBV2 with TRBJ2-4, with 7 bases fitting TRBD1. Germline-derived CDR1 and CDR2 are SNHLY and FYNNEI. This CDR3 has 15 amino acids. V shed 6 bases, J shed 2 bases, and the junction held 7 bases outside the gene matches. The DNA of the CDR3 is TGTGCCAGCAGCCTACAGGGGAACCCCAAAAACATTCAGTACTTC. This gives the protein CASSLQGNPKNIQYF.

This chain joins TRBV25-1 and TRBJ2-1; the D is unclear. V was trimmed by 6 bases and J by 4 bases, leaving 10 bases between them. Germline V gene sequence: CDR1 MGHDK, CDR2 SYGVNS. The CDR3 sequence is 13 residues long. CDR3: CASREDEYNEQFF. CDR3 in DNA: TGTGCCAGCAGGGAAGACGAGTACAATGAGCAGTTCTTC.

This chain joins TRBV10-3 and TRBJ1-5, with TRBD1 matching 9 bases. V lost 10 bases, J lost 2 bases, and 9 bases stayed unmatched. Per the germline V gene, CDR1 is ENHRY and CDR2 is SYGVKD. The CDR3 spans 15 residues. This CDR3 is CATGTGSGGNQPQHF. The DNA for the CDR3 is TGTGCCACCGGGACAGGGTCCGGGGGCAATCAGCCCCAGCATTTT.

This clone was seen a handful of times. The chain employs TRBV5-4 and TRBJ1-1; no clear D gene. Germline CDR1 reads SGHNT; CDR2 reads YYREEE (reference sequence). The CDR3 loop spans 15 amino acids. Trimming pared 0 bases from V and 1 base from J, leaving 10 bases between. CDR3 sequence reads: CASSLVVSGNTEAFF. In DNA form, the CDR3 reads TGTGCCAGCAGCTTGGTAGTTTCGGGGAACACTGAAGCTTTCTTT.

This chain uses TRBV14 with TRBJ2-1; D perhaps matches TRBD2 (7 bases). Trimming pared 2 bases from V and 4 bases from J, leaving 15 bases between. The CDR3 consists of 16 residues. Germline CDR1 is SGHDN and CDR2 is FVKESK. CDR3 nucleotide sequence: TGTGCCAGCAGCCAAATCAAGGGGGGGAGGTACAATGAGCAGTTCTTC. Its translation: CASSQIKGGRYNEQFF.

The chain has TRBV7-2 and TRBJ1-4, with D unclear. This CDR3 comprises 15 residues. The germline V gene has CDR1 SGHTA and CDR2 FQGNSA. V was trimmed by 0 bases and J by 12 bases, leaving 17 bases between them. CDR3 loop: CASSLAGDRSKELFF. CDR3 nucleotides: TGTGCCAGCAGCTTAGCGGGAGACCGGAGCAAAGAACTGTTTTTT.

V is TRBV7-9 and J is TRBJ1-1; possible D gene TRBD1, 6 bases. From germline, CDR1 is SEHNR and CDR2 FQNEAQ (reference sequence). This CDR3 has 12 residues. V shed 5 bases and J shed 10 bases, with 14 bases lying between them. The CDR3 DNA is TGTGCCAGCAGCCCCGCCGACAGGAGAGCTTTCTTT. Residues: CASSPADRRAFF.

The V gene is TRBV4-3, the J gene TRBJ2-7, with 7 bases matching TRBD1. Germline-derived CDR1 and CDR2 are LGHNA and YSLEER. The CDR3 is made up of 15 amino acids. J lost 1 base, V lost 0 bases, and 3 bases had no gene match. CDR3 nucleotide sequence: TGCGCCAGCAGCCAAGATGGGACAGCATCCTACGAGCAGTACTTC. Amino acids: CASSQDGTASYEQYF.

Concerning this clone itself: A read error may account for a junction end that differs from germline. Other DNA sequences in the same sample also yield this CDR3. The gene calls are TRBV29-1 and TRBJ1-4, with D hard to call. The CDR3 runs 12 residues. Germline CDR1 is SQVTM and CDR2 is ANQGSEA. The CDR3 DNA reads as TGCAGCGTTGGCAGAGTAGGTGAAAAACTATTTTTT. It yields the protein CSVGRVGEKLFF.

This clone has a handful of counts. The chain is built from TRBV5-1 and TRBJ2-1; D gene unclear. The CDR3 runs 15 residues. Germline V gene lookup returns CDR1 SGHRS and CDR2 YFSETQ. Trimming stripped 3 bases from V and 7 bases from J, with 17 bases between. CDR3 in amino acids: CASSSSSTVNNEQFF. As DNA, the CDR3 is TGCGCCAGCAGCTCCTCCAGCACCGTAAATAATGAGCAGTTCTTC.

This clone was observed a handful of times. CDR3 nucleotides: TGTGCCAGTTGGAACGGACTGCCGTCGGGAGGCTACACCTTC. Translating gives CASWNGLPSGGYTF. The genes are TRBV19 and TRBJ1-2; the D is unclear. Germline values: CDR1 LNHDA, CDR2 SQIVND (reference sequence). V was cut by 8 bases and J by 8 bases, with 21 bases left in between. The CDR3 runs 14 residues.

The V gene is TRBV7-2, the J gene TRBJ2-1; 8 bases agree with TRBD2. Per germline, CDR1 SGHTA and CDR2 FQGNSA. Trimming took 5 bases from V and 10 from J; bases not matched to a gene: 16. The CDR3 sequence is 16 residues long. The CDR3 reads CASSPERGRGGGEQFF. The CDR3 coding sequence is TGTGCCAGCAGCCCTGAGCGGGGGAGGGGAGGAGGAGAGCAGTTCTTC.

This sequence joins TRBV5-1 and TRBJ2-3; no reliable D call. Germline lookup yields CDR1 SGHRS and CDR2 YFSETQ. V was pared by 3 bases and J by 2 bases, with 4 bases between. This CDR3 is 12 amino acids long. CDR3 DNA sequence: TGCGCCAGCAGCTCGGACACAGATACGCAGTATTTT. It is translated as CASSSDTDTQYF.

V gene TRBV15 combines with J gene TRBJ1-1, with D perhaps TRBD1 (5 bases). The germline CDR1 and CDR2 sequences are LNHNV and YYDKDF (reference sequence). V gave up 1 base and J gave up 4 bases, with 16 bases separating them. The CDR3 is made up of 16 amino acids. The CDR3 reads CATSRVRQSLGTEAFF. The DNA of the CDR3 is TGTGCCACCAGCAGAGTTCGACAGTCGCTGGGCACTGAAGCTTTCTTT.

This clone was seen only a few times. This chain uses TRBV5-1 with TRBJ2-3; D is unclear. The CDR3 spans 14 residues. Germline-derived CDR1 and CDR2 are SGHRS and YFSETQ. The V and J ends lost 0 bases and 1 base respectively, with 6 bases between them. The CDR3 spells CASSLGDRTDTQYF. CDR3 nucleotides: TGCGCCAGCAGCTTGGGAGACCGCACAGATACGCAGTATTTT.

The V gene is TRBV7-2, the J gene TRBJ2-1; D remains unclear. V gave up 2 bases and J gave up 5 bases, with 4 bases separating them. Germline V gives CDR1 SGHTA, CDR2 FQGNSA. This CDR3 is 12 amino acids long. The CDR3 region is CASSLLDNEQFF. In DNA, the CDR3 is TGTGCCAGCAGCTTACTGGACAATGAGCAGTTCTTC.

The rearrangement joins TRBV10-3 to TRBJ2-1; 9 nucleotides agree with TRBD1. CDR3 length equals 12 residues. Germline-derived CDR1 and CDR2 are ENHRY and SYGVKD. J was trimmed by 8 bases and V by 8 bases; bases with no gene match: 4. As DNA, the CDR3 is TGTGCCATCGGTGGGACAGGGTATGAGCAGTTCTTC. Translating it yields CAIGGTGYEQFF.

This clone came up a few times. The chain has TRBV19 and TRBJ2-1; tentatively, D is TRBD2 (7 bases). Trimming cost V 4 bases and J 2 bases, with 15 bases left between them. Germline V gene lookup returns CDR1 LNHDA and CDR2 SQIVND (reference sequence). The CDR3 runs to 16 residues. Here the CDR3 DNA reads TGTGCCAGTAGTACCCAGAGGGGGGGGCCCTACAATGAGCAGTTCTTC. Amino acid sequence: CASSTQRGGPYNEQFF.